This TCR beta chain was sequenced for a study of shared clonotypes between healthy human individuals. Each of the donors was a healthy adult who was HIV-negative and had not had a recent acute infection or vaccination. The study, taken as a whole, reports: It was anticipated that sequencing depth would influence how many clonotypes donors shared.

Authors' analysis steps: ImmunoSEQ only sent back junction sequences with no quality scores, so filtering was done differently. Profiled with immunoSEQ multiplex PCR; TCRdb holds only in-frame clones, not every one. V and J calls and clone size are given by that table; D and trimming were obtained from the DNA. The table records millions of clones, around 94% of them present only once. Notes on this clone: Its antigen is unidentified.

This CDR3 region has 16 residues. CDR1 and CDR2 from the germline V gene are SNHLY and FYNNEI. The germline V and J ends were trimmed by 6 bases and 5 bases, with 22 bases remaining between them. The material sequenced was naive CD4+ T cells sorted from blood. Subset denoted: CD45RA+ positively selected. The sequence was collected from a man between 18 and 35 years old in good health. The chain couples TRBV2 to TRBJ2-5, with D unclear. The CDR3 bases are TGTGCCAGCAGAAAGAGTGAACTCGACGTTGGGGAGACCCAGTACTTC. Encoded protein: CASRKSELDVGETQYF. The full variable domain, its missing parts supplied by reference TRBV2 and TRBJ2-5, is EPEVTQTPSHQVTQMGQEVILRCVPISNHLYFYWYRQILGQKVEFLVSFYNNEISEKSEIFDDQFSVERPDGSNFTLKIRSTKLEDSAMYFCASRKSELDVGETQYFGPGTRLLVL.